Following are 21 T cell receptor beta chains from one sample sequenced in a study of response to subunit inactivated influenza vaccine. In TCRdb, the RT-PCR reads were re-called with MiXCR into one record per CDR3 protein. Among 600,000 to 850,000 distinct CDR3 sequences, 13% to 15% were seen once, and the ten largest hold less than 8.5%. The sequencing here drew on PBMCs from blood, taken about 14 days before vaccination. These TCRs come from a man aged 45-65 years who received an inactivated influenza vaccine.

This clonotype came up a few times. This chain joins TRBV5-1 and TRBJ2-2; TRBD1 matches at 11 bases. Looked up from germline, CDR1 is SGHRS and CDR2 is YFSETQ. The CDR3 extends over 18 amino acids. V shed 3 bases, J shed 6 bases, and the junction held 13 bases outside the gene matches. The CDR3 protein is CASSYYSKGTGGAGELFF. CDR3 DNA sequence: TGCGCCAGCAGCTACTACTCCAAAGGGACAGGGGGTGCCGGGGAGCTGTTTTTT.

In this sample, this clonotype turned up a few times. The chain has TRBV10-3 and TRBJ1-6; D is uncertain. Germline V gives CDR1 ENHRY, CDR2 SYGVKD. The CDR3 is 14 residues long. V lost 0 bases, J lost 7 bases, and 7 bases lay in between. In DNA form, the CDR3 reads TGTGCCATCAGTGAGTCCTCCGGGAATTCACCCCTCCACTTT. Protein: CAISESSGNSPLHF.

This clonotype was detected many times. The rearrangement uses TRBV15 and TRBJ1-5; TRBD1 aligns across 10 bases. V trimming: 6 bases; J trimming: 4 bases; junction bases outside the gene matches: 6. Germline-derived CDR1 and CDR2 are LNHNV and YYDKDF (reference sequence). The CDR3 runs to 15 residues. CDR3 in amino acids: CATRRQGAANQPQHF. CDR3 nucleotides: TGTGCCACCAGACGACAGGGGGCGGCTAATCAGCCCCAGCATTTT.

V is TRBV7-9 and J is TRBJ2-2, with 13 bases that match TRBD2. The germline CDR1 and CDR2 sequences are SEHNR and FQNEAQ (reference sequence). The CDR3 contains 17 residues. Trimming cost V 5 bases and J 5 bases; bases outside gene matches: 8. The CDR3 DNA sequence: TGTGCCAGCAGCGGACAGCGACTAGCGGGGGGTACCGGGGAGCTGTTTTTT. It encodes CASSGQRLAGGTGELFF.

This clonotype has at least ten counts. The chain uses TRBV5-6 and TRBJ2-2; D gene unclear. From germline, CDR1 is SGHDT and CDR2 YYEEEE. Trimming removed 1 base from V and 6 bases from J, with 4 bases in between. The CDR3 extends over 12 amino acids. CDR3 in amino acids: CASSLTAGELFF. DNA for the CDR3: TGTGCCAGCAGCTTGACAGCCGGGGAGCTGTTTTTT.

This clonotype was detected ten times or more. The CDR3 nucleotides read TGTGCCAGCAGCCTACCGGGGGGTCACGAGCAGTACTTC. This codes for CASSLPGGHEQYF. This chain uses TRBV11-2 with TRBJ2-7, with 7 bases lining up with TRBD2. In germline, CDR1 is SGHAT, CDR2 FQNNGV. The CDR3 runs 13 residues. With 5 bases clipped from V and 5 bases from J, the junction kept 6 bases outside the gene matches.

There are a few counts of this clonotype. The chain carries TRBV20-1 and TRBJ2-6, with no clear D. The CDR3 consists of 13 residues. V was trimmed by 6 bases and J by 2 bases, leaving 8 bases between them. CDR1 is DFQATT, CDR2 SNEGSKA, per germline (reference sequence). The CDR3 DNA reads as TGCAGTGCAATGATAACTGGGGCCAACGTCCTGACTTTC. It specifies CSAMITGANVLTF.

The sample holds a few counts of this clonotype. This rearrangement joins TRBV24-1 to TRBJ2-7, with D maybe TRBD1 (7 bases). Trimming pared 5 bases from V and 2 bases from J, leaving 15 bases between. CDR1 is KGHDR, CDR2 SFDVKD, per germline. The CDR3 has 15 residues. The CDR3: CATSARGRGAYEQYF. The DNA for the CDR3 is TGTGCCACCAGTGCGAGGGGGCGCGGGGCCTACGAGCAGTACTTC.

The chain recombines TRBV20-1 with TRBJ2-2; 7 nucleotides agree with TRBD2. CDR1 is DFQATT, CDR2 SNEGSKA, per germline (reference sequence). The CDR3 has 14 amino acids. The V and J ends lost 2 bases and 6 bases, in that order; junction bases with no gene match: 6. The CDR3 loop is CSARSSGVAGELFF. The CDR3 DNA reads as TGCAGTGCTAGATCCAGCGGGGTGGCCGGGGAGCTGTTTTTT.

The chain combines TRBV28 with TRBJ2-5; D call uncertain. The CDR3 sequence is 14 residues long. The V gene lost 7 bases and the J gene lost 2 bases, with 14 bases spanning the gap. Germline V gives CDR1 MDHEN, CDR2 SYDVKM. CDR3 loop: CASTLTDGQETQYF. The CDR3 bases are TGTGCCAGCACCCTTACCGACGGTCAAGAGACCCAGTACTTC.

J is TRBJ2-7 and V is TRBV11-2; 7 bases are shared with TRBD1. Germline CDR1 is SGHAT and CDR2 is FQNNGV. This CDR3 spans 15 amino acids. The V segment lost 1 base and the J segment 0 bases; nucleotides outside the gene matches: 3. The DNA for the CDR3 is TGTGCCAGCAGCTTAGCCCGGGACAGCTCCTACGAGCAGTACTTC. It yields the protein CASSLARDSSYEQYF.

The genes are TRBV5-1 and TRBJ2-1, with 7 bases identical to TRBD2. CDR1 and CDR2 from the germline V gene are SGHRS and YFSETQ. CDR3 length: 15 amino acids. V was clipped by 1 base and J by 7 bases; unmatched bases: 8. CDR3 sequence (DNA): TGCGCCAGCAGCTTGCCCCAGGTGGGGGGGAATGAGCAGTTCTTC. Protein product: CASSLPQVGGNEQFF.

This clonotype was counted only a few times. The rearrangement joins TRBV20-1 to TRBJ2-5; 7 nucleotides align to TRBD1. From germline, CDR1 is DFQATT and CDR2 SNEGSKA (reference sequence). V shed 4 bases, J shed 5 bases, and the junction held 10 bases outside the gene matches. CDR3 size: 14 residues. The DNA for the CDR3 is TGCAGTGCTACTAAACAGGGGTTGGTGGAGACCCAGTACTTC. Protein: CSATKQGLVETQYF.

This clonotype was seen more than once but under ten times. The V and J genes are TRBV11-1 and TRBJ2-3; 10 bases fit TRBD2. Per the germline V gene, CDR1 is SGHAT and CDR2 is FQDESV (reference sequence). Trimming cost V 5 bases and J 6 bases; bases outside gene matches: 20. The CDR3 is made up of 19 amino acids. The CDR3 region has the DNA TGTGCCAGCAGCCGACCCTCGGGGCTAGCGGGGGCCCTAGGGGATACGCAGTATTTT. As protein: CASSRPSGLAGALGDTQYF. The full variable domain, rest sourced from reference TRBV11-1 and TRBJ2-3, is EAEVAQSPRYKITEKSQAVAFWCDPISGHATLYWYRQILGQGPELLVQFQDESVVDDSQLPKDRFSAERLKGVDSTLKIQPAELGDSAMYLCASSRPSGLAGALGDTQYFGPGTRLTVL.

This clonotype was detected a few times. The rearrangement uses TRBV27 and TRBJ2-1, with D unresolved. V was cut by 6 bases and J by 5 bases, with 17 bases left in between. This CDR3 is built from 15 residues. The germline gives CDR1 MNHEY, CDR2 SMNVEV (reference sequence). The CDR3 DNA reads TGTGCCAGCAGCCCTGTCGTACCTCTAAACAATGAGCAGTTCTTC. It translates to CASSPVVPLNNEQFF.

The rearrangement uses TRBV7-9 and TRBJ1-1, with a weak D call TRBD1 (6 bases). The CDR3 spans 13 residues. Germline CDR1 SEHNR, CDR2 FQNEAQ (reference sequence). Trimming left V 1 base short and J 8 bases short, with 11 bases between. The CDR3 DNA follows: TGTGCCAGCAGCTTAGAGAGTCAGGGGGAAGCTTTCTTT. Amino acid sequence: CASSLESQGEAFF. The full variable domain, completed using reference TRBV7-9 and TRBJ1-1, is DTGVSQNPRHKITKRGQNVTFRCDPISEHNRLYWYRQTLGQGPEFLTYFQNEAQLEKSRLLSDRFSAERPKGSFSTLEIQRTEQGDSAMYLCASSLESQGEAFFGQGTRLTVV.

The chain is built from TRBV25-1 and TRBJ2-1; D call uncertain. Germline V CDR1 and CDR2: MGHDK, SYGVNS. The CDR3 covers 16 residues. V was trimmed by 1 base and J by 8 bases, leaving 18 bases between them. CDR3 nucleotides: TGTGCCAGCAGTGAATTCGAGACCCCATCCATTGATGAGCAGTTCTTC. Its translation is CASSEFETPSIDEQFF.

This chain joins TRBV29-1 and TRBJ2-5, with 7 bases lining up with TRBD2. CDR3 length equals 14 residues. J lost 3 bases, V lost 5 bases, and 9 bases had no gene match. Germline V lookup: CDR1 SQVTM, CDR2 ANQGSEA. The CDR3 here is CSVSPGTTEETQYF. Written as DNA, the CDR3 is TGCAGCGTTTCTCCGGGGACTACGGAAGAGACCCAGTACTTC. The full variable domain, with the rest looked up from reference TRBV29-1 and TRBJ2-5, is SAVISQKPSRDICQRGTSLTIQCQVDSQVTMMFWYRQQPGQSLTLIATANQGSEATYESGFVIDKFPISRPNLTFSTLTVSNMSPEDSSIYLCSVSPGTTEETQYFGPGTRLLVL.

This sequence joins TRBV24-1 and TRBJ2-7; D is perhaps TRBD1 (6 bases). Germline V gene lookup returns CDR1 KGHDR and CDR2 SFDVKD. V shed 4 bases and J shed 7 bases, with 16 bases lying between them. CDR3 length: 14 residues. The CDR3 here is CATSDTDSNTEQYF. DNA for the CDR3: TGTGCCACCAGTGACACGGACAGTAATACTGAGCAGTACTTC.

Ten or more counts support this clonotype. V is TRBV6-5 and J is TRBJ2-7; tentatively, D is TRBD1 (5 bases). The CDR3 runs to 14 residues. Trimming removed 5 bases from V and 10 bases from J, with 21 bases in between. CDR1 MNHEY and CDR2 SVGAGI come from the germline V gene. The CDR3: CASSNQGVISGQYF. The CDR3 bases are TGTGCCAGCAGTAACCAGGGTGTTATTTCCGGTCAGTACTTC.

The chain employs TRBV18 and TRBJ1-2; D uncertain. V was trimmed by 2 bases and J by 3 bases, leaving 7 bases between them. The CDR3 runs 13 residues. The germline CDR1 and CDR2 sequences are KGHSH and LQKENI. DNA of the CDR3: TGTGCCAGCTCACCAATCGGGGACTATGGCTACACCTTC. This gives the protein CASSPIGDYGYTF.